Listed here are 9 T cell receptor beta chains from one sample, sequenced in a study of cytomegalovirus exposure and HLA in healthy donors. Amplification used 60 Vbeta primers and 13 Jbeta primers. The assay was immunoSEQ multiplex PCR, and TCRdb's table has in-frame clones only and misses some. The sample gives roughly 150,000 clones, about two thirds of which show up once; about 4.7% is in the top ten. Sequencing was done on a sample of PBMCs. The receptors derive from a man in his 60s in good health and CMV-seronegative.

The chain joins TRBV6-1 to TRBJ2-1, with 16 bases lining up with TRBD2. This CDR3 region has 15 residues. V dropped 6 bases and J dropped 8; count of bases not matched to a gene: 4. The germline CDR1 and CDR2 sequences are MNHNS and SASEGT. This CDR3 reads CASRLGLAGGDEQFF. The CDR3 DNA follows: TGTGCCAGCAGATTGGGACTAGCGGGAGGGGATGAGCAGTTCTTC.

This sequence joins TRBV4-2 and TRBJ2-7, with 9 nucleotides matching TRBD2. Germline trimming cut 0 bases from V and 5 bases from J; bases unmatched to any gene: 14. This CDR3 has 18 residues. Per the germline V gene, CDR1 is LGHNA and CDR2 is YNFKEQ. In DNA form, the CDR3 reads TGTGCCAGCAGCCAAGACGAAGACCTAGCGGGACGGTCCGACGAGCAGTACTTC. Translating it yields CASSQDEDLAGRSDEQYF.

V and J are TRBV19 and TRBJ2-7; weak D call: TRBD2 (5 bases). CDR3 length: 12 residues. Germline assignment: CDR1 LNHDA and CDR2 SQIVND (reference sequence). The V end lost 4 bases, the J end lost 9 bases, and 13 bases lay between the germline ends. The CDR3 sequence is CASSTRLSGQYF. In DNA form, the CDR3 reads TGTGCCAGTAGTACCAGACTGAGCGGGCAGTACTTC.

This clone was observed a few times. The chain has TRBV7-2 and TRBJ2-7; 7 nucleotides align to TRBD2. The CDR3 contains 14 residues. The J segment lost 4 bases and the V segment lost 3 bases, leaving 6 bases of the junction unmatched. The V gene's germline CDR1 is SGHTA and CDR2 FQGNSA. CDR3 protein: CASSLEWEGYEQYF. CDR3 nucleotides: TGTGCCAGCAGCTTGGAGTGGGAGGGATACGAGCAGTACTTC.

The chain has TRBV28 and TRBJ1-5; 9 bases match TRBD1. CDR1 MDHEN and CDR2 SYDVKM come from the germline V gene. This CDR3 has 15 amino acids. The V and J ends lost 7 bases and 6 bases, in that order; junction bases with no gene match: 10. The CDR3 region is CASTTTTGGSQPQHF. In DNA form, the CDR3 reads TGTGCCAGCACCACCACAACAGGGGGCAGTCAGCCCCAGCATTTT.

In its sample, this clone was seen a few times. This chain connects TRBV28 to TRBJ1-5; 11 bases fit TRBD1. Germline assignment: CDR1 MDHEN and CDR2 SYDVKM. After removal of 5 bases from V and 2 bases from J, the junction contained 14 bases not matched to a gene. The CDR3 loop spans 19 amino acids. CDR3 sequence (DNA): TGTGCCAGCAGTAGGCCATGGACAGGGGGCGGATTAGGCAATCAGCCCCAGCATTTT. Residues: CASSRPWTGGGLGNQPQHF.

This sequence joins TRBV28 and TRBJ1-5; 7 bases are a match to TRBD1. This CDR3 has 15 amino acids. V trimming: 3 bases; J trimming: 2 bases; junction bases outside the gene matches: 4. CDR1 is MDHEN and CDR2 is SYDVKM in the germline V gene. The CDR3: CASSLPQGGNQPQHF. Here the CDR3 DNA reads TGTGCCAGCAGTTTGCCCCAGGGGGGCAATCAGCCCCAGCATTTT.

The table lists this clone with a count of one. This chain links TRBV29-1 with TRBJ1-1; weak D call: TRBD1 (6 bases). The V end lost 4 bases, the J end lost 0 bases, and 9 bases lay between the germline ends. Germline assignment: CDR1 SQVTM and CDR2 ANQGSEA. The CDR3 is 13 residues long. The chain's CDR3 is CSVAGVLNTEAFF. Written as DNA, the CDR3 is TGCAGCGTTGCAGGGGTTCTGAACACTGAAGCTTTCTTT.

The chain employs TRBV27 and TRBJ1-1; D is uncertain. The V end was cut by 1 base, the J end by 0 bases, with 12 bases between. The germline CDR1 and CDR2 sequences are MNHEY and SMNVEV (reference sequence). The CDR3 extends over 16 amino acids. This CDR3 is CASSLYPEQLNTEAFF. Written as DNA, the CDR3 is TGTGCCAGCAGTTTATACCCGGAACAGCTGAACACTGAAGCTTTCTTT.